The 14 T cell receptor beta chains in this list originate from one sample, sequenced in a study of PD-1 blockade in mismatch repair-deficient tumors. The method was immunoSEQ multiplex PCR; TCRdb's version includes in-frame clones alone and lacks a portion of them. The sample consists of more than 90,000 clones, around 80% of them appearing once. The sequenced sample was peripheral blood, obtained around 60 weeks after starting pembrolizumab. The origin of the receptors is an adult with mismatch repair-deficient cancer.

This clone was seen a single time. This chain uses TRBV19 with TRBJ2-5; 9 bases align to TRBD1. V dropped 4 bases and J dropped 4; count of bases not matched to a gene: 7. The CDR3 extends over 15 amino acids. Germline values: CDR1 LNHDA, CDR2 SQIVND (reference sequence). The CDR3 region has the DNA TGTGCCAGTAGTACGTCAGACAGGGGGGGAGAGACCCAGTACTTC. It specifies CASSTSDRGGETQYF.

V is TRBV19 and J is TRBJ2-2, with D perhaps TRBD1 or TRBD2 (5 bases each). The CDR3 has 12 amino acids. Germline loops: CDR1 LNHDA, CDR2 SQIVND (reference sequence). V was cut by 5 bases and J by 4 bases, with 5 bases left in between. CDR3 sequence (DNA): TGTGCCAGTAGTGGGGGCACCGGGGAGCTGTTTTTT. Translation gives CASSGGTGELFF.

This chain connects TRBV30 to TRBJ2-7, with 10 nucleotides matching TRBD1. The germline V gene encodes CDR1 GTSNPN and CDR2 SVGIG (reference sequence). V was pared by 2 bases and J by 2 bases, with 3 bases of the junction left unmatched. The CDR3 consists of 14 residues. CDR3 sequence (DNA): TGTGCCTGGAGTCCCGGGACAGGGGCCTACGAGCAGTACTTC. This codes for CAWSPGTGAYEQYF.

V is TRBV19 and J is TRBJ2-3; D not resolved. The CDR3 is made up of 15 amino acids. The germline V and J ends were trimmed by 4 bases and 6 bases, with 17 bases remaining between them. Per germline, CDR1 LNHDA and CDR2 SQIVND (reference sequence). The CDR3: CASSTKQGPVDTQYF. Written as DNA, the CDR3 is TGTGCCAGTAGTACCAAACAAGGCCCGGTGGATACGCAGTATTTT.

This chain links TRBV27 with TRBJ2-1; 7 nucleotides agree with TRBD1. J gave up 1 base and V 5 bases, and 5 bases lay outside the gene matches. The CDR3 is 15 amino acids. In germline, CDR1 is MNHEY, CDR2 SMNVEV (reference sequence). The CDR3 nucleotides are TGTGCCAGCAGTACGGACAGGTTTTCCTACAATGAGCAGTTCTTC. It codes for CASSTDRFSYNEQFF.

Concerning this clone: The same CDR3 can be traced to other DNA sequences in this sample. This chain joins TRBV7-2 and TRBJ1-5; D perhaps matches TRBD1 (6 bases). This CDR3 is built from 15 residues. The germline V gene encodes CDR1 SGHTA and CDR2 FQGNSA. V was clipped by 5 bases and J by 4 bases, with 15 bases between them. The CDR3 here is CASSPGQGRNQPQHF. The CDR3 DNA follows: TGTGCCAGCAGCCCCGGGCAGGGGAGAAATCAGCCCCAGCATTTT.

V is TRBV5-4 and J is TRBJ1-1; no clear D. Germline V gene data show CDR1 as SGHNT and CDR2 as YYREEE (reference sequence). The CDR3 extends over 13 amino acids. Deletions cut 2 bases from V and 3 bases from J, with 8 bases between. The CDR3 loop is CASSFAADTEAFF. The CDR3 DNA sequence: TGTGCCAGCAGCTTCGCGGCGGACACTGAAGCTTTCTTT.

As regards this clone: Distinct nucleotide sequences in the sample also encode this CDR3. The chain combines TRBV29-1 with TRBJ2-1; 7 bases match TRBD2. This CDR3 has 14 residues. Germline CDR1 reads SQVTM; CDR2 reads ANQGSEA. The ends lost 3 bases at V and 0 bases at J; junction bases unmatched: 2. As DNA, the CDR3 is TGCAGCGTTGAGGGCGGGAGCTCCTACAATGAGCAGTTCTTC. Translating it yields CSVEGGSSYNEQFF.

The chain combines TRBV6-1 with TRBJ2-7; 10 nucleotides match TRBD2. V shed 5 bases and J 1 base; nucleotides not matched to a gene: 5. The germline CDR1 and CDR2 sequences are MNHNS and SASEGT. This CDR3 has 15 amino acids. CDR3 sequence (DNA): TGTGCCAGCAGTTTAGCGACTAGCGGGTCCTACGAGCAGTACTTC. Protein product: CASSLATSGSYEQYF.

This clone has just one count. The chain carries TRBV18 and TRBJ2-3; 7 positions match TRBD1. V gave up 6 bases and J gave up 0 bases; unmatched junction bases: 6. Per the germline V gene, CDR1 is KGHSH and CDR2 is LQKENI. CDR3 length: 15 residues. Here the CDR3 reads CASSDRQGSTDTQYF. The CDR3 bases are TGTGCCAGCTCGGACCGACAGGGTAGCACAGATACGCAGTATTTT.

The rearrangement links TRBV4-2 to TRBJ2-7; the D call may be TRBD1 or TRBD2 (5 bases each). V gave up 5 bases and J gave up 0 bases, with 11 bases separating them. Germline CDR1 reads LGHNA; CDR2 reads YNFKEQ. The CDR3 totals 14 residues. This chain's CDR3 is CASSLPGSSYEQYF. As DNA, the CDR3 is TGTGCCAGCAGCTTGCCAGGGAGCTCCTACGAGCAGTACTTC.

The rearrangement links TRBV5-1 to TRBJ2-2, with a tentative D call TRBD1 (6 bases). Deletions cut 4 bases from V and 6 bases from J, with 13 bases between. The CDR3 is 14 amino acids. CDR1 SGHRS and CDR2 YFSETQ come from the germline V gene. The CDR3 DNA reads as TGCGCCAGCAGCCTAGACAGGACCCCCGGGGAGCTGTTTTTT. This encodes CASSLDRTPGELFF.

The V and J genes are TRBV6-1 and TRBJ1-2; a weak D match, TRBD1 (6 bases). This CDR3 has 13 residues. Germline CDR1 is MNHNS and CDR2 is SASEGT. V lost 2 bases and J lost 7, with 11 bases in between. The CDR3 loop is CASSEFSGAGYTF. The CDR3 nucleotides read TGTGCCAGCAGTGAATTTTCGGGGGCTGGCTACACCTTC.

The genes are TRBV4-3 and TRBJ1-1; no definite D call. Trimming stripped 1 base from V and 0 bases from J, with 9 bases between. The CDR3 has 15 amino acids. Germline loops: CDR1 LGHNA, CDR2 YSLEER. CDR3 in amino acids: CASSQGGPMNTEAFF. The CDR3 DNA is TGCGCCAGCAGCCAAGGAGGGCCCATGAACACTGAAGCTTTCTTT.